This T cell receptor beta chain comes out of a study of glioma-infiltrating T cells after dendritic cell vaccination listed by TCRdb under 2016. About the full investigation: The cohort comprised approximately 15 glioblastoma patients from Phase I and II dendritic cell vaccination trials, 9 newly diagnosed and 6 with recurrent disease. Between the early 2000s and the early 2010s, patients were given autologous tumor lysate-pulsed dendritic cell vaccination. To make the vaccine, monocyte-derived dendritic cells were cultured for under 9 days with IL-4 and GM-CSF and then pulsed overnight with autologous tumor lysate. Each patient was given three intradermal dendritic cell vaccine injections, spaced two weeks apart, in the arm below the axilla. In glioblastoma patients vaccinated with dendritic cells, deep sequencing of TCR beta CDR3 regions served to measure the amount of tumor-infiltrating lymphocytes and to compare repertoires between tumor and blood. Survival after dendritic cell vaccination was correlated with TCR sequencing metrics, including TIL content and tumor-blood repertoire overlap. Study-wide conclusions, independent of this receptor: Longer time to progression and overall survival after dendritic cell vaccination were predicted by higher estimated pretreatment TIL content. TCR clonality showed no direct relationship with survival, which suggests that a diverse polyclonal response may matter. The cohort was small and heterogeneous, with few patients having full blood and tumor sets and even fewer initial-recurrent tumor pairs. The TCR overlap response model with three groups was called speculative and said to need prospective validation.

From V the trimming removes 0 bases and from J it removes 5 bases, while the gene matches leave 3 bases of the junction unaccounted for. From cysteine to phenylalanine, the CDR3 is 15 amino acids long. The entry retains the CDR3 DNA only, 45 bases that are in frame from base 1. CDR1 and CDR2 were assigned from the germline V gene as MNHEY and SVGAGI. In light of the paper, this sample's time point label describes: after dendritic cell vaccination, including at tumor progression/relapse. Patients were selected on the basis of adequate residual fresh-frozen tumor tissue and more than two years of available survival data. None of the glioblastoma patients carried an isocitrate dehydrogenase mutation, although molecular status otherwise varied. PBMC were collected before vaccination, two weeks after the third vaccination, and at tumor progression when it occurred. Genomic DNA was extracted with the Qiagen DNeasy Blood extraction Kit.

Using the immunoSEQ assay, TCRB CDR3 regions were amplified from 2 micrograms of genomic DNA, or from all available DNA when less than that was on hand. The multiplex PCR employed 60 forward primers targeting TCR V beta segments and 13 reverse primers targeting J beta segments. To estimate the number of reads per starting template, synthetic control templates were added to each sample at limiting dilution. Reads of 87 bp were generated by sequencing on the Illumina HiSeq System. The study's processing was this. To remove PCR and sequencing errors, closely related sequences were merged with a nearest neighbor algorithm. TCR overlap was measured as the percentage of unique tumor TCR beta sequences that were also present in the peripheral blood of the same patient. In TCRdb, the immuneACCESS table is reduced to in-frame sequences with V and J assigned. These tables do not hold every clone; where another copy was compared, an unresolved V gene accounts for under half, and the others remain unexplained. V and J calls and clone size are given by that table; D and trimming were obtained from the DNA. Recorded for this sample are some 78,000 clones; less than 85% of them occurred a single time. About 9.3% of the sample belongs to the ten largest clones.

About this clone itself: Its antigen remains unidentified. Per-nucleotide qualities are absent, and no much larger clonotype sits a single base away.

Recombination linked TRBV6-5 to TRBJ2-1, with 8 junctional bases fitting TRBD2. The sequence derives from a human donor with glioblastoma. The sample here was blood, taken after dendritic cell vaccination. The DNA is TGTGCCAGCAGTTACTCGGTCGGGGGGGACAATGAGCAGTTCTTC. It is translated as CASSYSVGGDNEQFF.